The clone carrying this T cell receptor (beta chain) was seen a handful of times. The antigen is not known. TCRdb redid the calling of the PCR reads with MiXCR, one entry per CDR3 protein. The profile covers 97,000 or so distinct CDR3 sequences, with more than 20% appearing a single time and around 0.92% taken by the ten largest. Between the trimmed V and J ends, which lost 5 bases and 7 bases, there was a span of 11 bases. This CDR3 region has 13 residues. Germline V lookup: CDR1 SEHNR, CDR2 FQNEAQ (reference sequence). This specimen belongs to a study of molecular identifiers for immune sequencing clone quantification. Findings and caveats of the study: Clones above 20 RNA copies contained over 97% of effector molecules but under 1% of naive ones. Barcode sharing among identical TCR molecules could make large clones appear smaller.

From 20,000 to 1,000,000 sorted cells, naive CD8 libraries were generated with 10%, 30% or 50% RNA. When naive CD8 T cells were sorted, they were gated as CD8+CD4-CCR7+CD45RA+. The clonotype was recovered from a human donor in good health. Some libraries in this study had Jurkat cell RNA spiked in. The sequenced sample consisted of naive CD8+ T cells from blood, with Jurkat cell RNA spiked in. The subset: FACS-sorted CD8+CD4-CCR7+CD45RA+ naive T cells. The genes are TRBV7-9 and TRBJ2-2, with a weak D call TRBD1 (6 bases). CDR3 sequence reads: CASSPTGNGELFF. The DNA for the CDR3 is TGTGCCAGCAGCCCTACAGGGAACGGGGAGCTGTTTTTT.